The 23 T cell receptor beta chains below were found in one sample sequenced in a study of shared clonotypes between healthy human individuals. Method: immunoSEQ multiplex PCR; TCRdb's copy keeps in-frame clones and lacks some. Of some 1 million clones listed, about 75% are singletons. Material: memory CD4+ T cells sorted from blood. Sample subset: CD45RA-negative fraction. These receptors originate from a man younger than 30 in good health.

This clone appeared once. This chain joins TRBV7-2 and TRBJ2-5, with TRBD1 identical over 10 bases. The CDR3 loop spans 13 amino acids. Germline V lookup: CDR1 SGHTA, CDR2 FQGNSA. The CDR3 region is CAAGTGAEETQYF. CDR3 DNA sequence: TGTGCTGCAGGGACAGGGGCTGAGGAGACCCAGTACTTC. Using reference TRBV7-2 and TRBJ2-5 for the parts outside the CDR3, the full variable domain is GAGVSQSPSNKVTEKGKDVELRCDPISGHTALYWYRQSLGQGLEFLIYFQGNSAPDKSGLPSDRFSAERTGGSVSTLTIQRTQQEDSAVYLCAAGTGAEETQYFGPGTRLLVL.

The chain carries TRBV6-6 and TRBJ2-3; 8 nucleotides line up with TRBD1. Per the germline V gene, CDR1 is MNHNY and CDR2 is SVGAGI (reference sequence). This CDR3 has 14 amino acids. Trimming cost V 6 bases and J 2 bases; bases outside gene matches: 4. The CDR3 spells CASREQGATDTQYF. The CDR3 DNA follows: TGTGCCAGCAGAGAGCAGGGGGCCACAGATACGCAGTATTTT.

On this clone itself: This specimen includes other DNA sequences encoding the same CDR3. This chain uses TRBV28 with TRBJ1-2, with a tentative D call TRBD1 (5 bases). The length of the CDR3 is 12 residues. V was shortened by 5 bases and J by 5 bases, with 9 bases between the two germline ends. Germline V gives CDR1 MDHEN, CDR2 SYDVKM. Here the CDR3 DNA reads TGTGCCAGCAGTCTGGGGGGGTATGGCTACACCTTC. Protein sequence: CASSLGGYGYTF.

The V call is TRBV2, the J call TRBJ2-3, with no clear D. The V end was cut by 4 bases, the J end by 1 base, with 12 bases between. From germline, CDR1 is SNHLY and CDR2 FYNNEI. CDR3 size: 15 residues. The CDR3 here is CASSVPRAGTDTQYF. DNA for the CDR3: TGTGCCAGCAGTGTTCCCCGGGCGGGCACAGATACGCAGTATTTT. Filled out from reference TRBV2 and TRBJ2-3, the complete variable domain reads EPEVTQTPSHQVTQMGQEVILRCVPISNHLYFYWYRQILGQKVEFLVSFYNNEISEKSEIFDDQFSVERPDGSNFTLKIRSTKLEDSAMYFCASSVPRAGTDTQYFGPGTRLTVL.

This clone was found a few times. The rearrangement links TRBV28 to TRBJ1-2, with 12 positions matching TRBD1. CDR3 length: 14 amino acids. CDR1 and CDR2 (germline): MDHEN, SYDVKM. Trimming cost V 6 bases and J 7 bases; bases outside gene matches: 6. The CDR3 spells CASSIPGQGAGYTF. The CDR3, as DNA: TGTGCCAGCAGCATACCGGGACAGGGGGCTGGCTACACCTTC.

This rearrangement joins TRBV4-1 to TRBJ2-4; TRBD2 matches 10 bases. Germline assignment: CDR1 MGHRA and CDR2 YSYEKL. With 4 bases clipped from V and 8 bases from J, the junction kept 2 bases outside the gene matches. The CDR3 length is 13 residues. The CDR3 is CASSPAGGDIQYF. CDR3 sequence (DNA): TGCGCCAGCAGCCCAGCGGGAGGGGACATTCAGTACTTC.

Concerning this clone: The same CDR3 also results from other DNA sequences found in this sample. V usage is TRBV28 and J usage is TRBJ1-2, with TRBD1 matching over 11 bases. CDR3 length: 14 amino acids. CDR1 and CDR2 from the germline V gene are MDHEN and SYDVKM. Losses at the gene ends were 2 bases for V and 8 bases for J; bases not matched to a gene: 4. CDR3 in DNA: TGTGCCAGCAGTTTACGGGGACAGGGGGACGGCTACACCTTC. Translation: CASSLRGQGDGYTF.

This clone has only a few counts. The chain is built from TRBV11-2 and TRBJ2-1, with D perhaps matching TRBD2 (6 bases). Germline-derived CDR1 and CDR2 are SGHAT and FQNNGV. The CDR3 sequence is 15 residues long. Trimming cost V 1 base and J 6 bases, with 13 bases left between them. The CDR3 loop reads CASSLVAGRSNEQFF. The DNA for the CDR3 is TGTGCCAGCAGCTTAGTAGCCGGGAGAAGCAATGAGCAGTTCTTC.

The J gene is TRBJ2-7, the V gene TRBV11-2; possibly TRBD1 for D (5 bases). Germline V gene sequence: CDR1 SGHAT, CDR2 FQNNGV. The CDR3 spans 13 residues. Trimming shortened V by 0 bases and J by 13 bases, and 16 bases separated the two germline ends. As DNA, the CDR3 is TGTGCCAGCAGCTTAGATCGGCTAGACGGACAATACTTC. It is translated as CASSLDRLDGQYF. Filled out from reference TRBV11-2 and TRBJ2-7, the complete variable domain reads EAGVAQSPRYKIIEKRQSVAFWCNPISGHATLYWYQQILGQGPKLLIQFQNNGVVDDSQLPKDRFSAERLKGVDSTLKIQPAKLEDSAVYLCASSLDRLDGQYFGPGTRLTVT.

CDR3 sequence reads: CASSPDRGTLNEKLFF. CDR3 in DNA: TGTGCCAGCAGCCCGGACAGGGGGACTCTTAATGAAAAACTGTTTTTT. The J gene is TRBJ1-4, the V gene TRBV7-9; TRBD1 aligns across 10 bases. Germline V gene data show CDR1 as SEHNR and CDR2 as FQNEAQ (reference sequence). Unmatched junction bases numbered 7, after V lost 5 bases and J lost 4 bases. This CDR3 has 16 amino acids. Complete variable domain (other parts from reference TRBV7-9 and TRBJ1-4): DTGVSQNPRHKITKRGQNVTFRCDPISEHNRLYWYRQTLGQGPEFLTYFQNEAQLEKSRLLSDRFSAERPKGSFSTLEIQRTEQGDSAMYLCASSPDRGTLNEKLFFGSGTQLSVL.

The chain recombines TRBV7-9 with TRBJ1-3; TRBD1 matches at 9 bases. The V gene end was trimmed by 4 bases and the J gene end by 3 bases; junction bases not matched to a gene: 13. There are 18 residues in the CDR3. Looked up from germline, CDR1 is SEHNR and CDR2 is FQNEAQ (reference sequence). The CDR3 sequence: CASSSVPLQGAGGNTIYF. DNA for the CDR3: TGTGCCAGCAGCTCAGTCCCCTTACAGGGGGCAGGTGGAAACACCATATATTTT.

This clone has only a few counts. The J gene is TRBJ1-1, the V gene TRBV29-1; 9 bases align to TRBD1. Germline CDR1 reads SQVTM; CDR2 reads ANQGSEA. The CDR3 length is 12 residues. The V gene end was trimmed by 7 bases and the J gene end by 5 bases; junction bases not matched to a gene: 5. The CDR3 coding sequence is TGCAGCGCTGCGACAGGGGGAACTGAAGCTTTCTTT. It codes for CSAATGGTEAFF.

This clone came up a few times. This rearrangement joins TRBV5-1 to TRBJ1-1; D unclear. The germline V gene encodes CDR1 SGHRS and CDR2 YFSETQ. Deletions cut 4 bases from V and 6 bases from J, with 13 bases between. CDR3 length equals 13 residues. The CDR3 reads CASSKTNPPEAFF. CDR3 nucleotides: TGCGCCAGCAGCAAGACCAATCCCCCTGAAGCTTTCTTT.

The chain joins TRBV4-1 to TRBJ2-1; 7 bases map to TRBD2. Germline V gene lookup returns CDR1 MGHRA and CDR2 YSYEKL. The V segment lost 4 bases and the J segment 11 bases; nucleotides outside the gene matches: 17. CDR3 length: 16 residues. The CDR3 loop is CASSLGEGRVSDQQFF. As DNA, the CDR3 is TGCGCCAGCAGCCTGGGGGAGGGCCGAGTTAGCGATCAGCAGTTCTTC.

The V gene is TRBV18, the J gene TRBJ2-7; 7 positions match TRBD1. Unmatched junction bases numbered 7, after V lost 6 bases and J lost 5 bases. This CDR3 spans 13 amino acids. Germline V lookup: CDR1 KGHSH, CDR2 LQKENI. CDR3 DNA: TGTGCCAGCTCGCAGGGACAGCTCCACGAGCAGTACTTC. This encodes CASSQGQLHEQYF.

The chain employs TRBV5-1 and TRBJ2-3, with TRBD2 as a possible D gene (5 bases). The CDR3 extends over 17 amino acids. V was pared by 5 bases and J by 0 bases, with 19 bases between. Germline CDR1 SGHRS, CDR2 YFSETQ. For the CDR3, the DNA is TGCGCCAGCAGGTTAGGCGGAGGCCTGACTAGCACAGATACGCAGTATTTT. It encodes CASRLGGGLTSTDTQYF.

The chain couples TRBV7-6 to TRBJ1-5, with D tentatively TRBD1 (6 bases). V lost 5 bases, J lost 2 bases, and 13 bases lay in between. Germline V lookup: CDR1 SGHVS, CDR2 FNYEAQ. The CDR3 extends over 15 amino acids. CDR3: CASSPGAGGNQPQHF. CDR3 DNA: TGTGCCAGCAGCCCGGGGGCCGGGGGCAATCAGCCCCAGCATTTT.

This CDR3 reads CASSLSSQWSSYNEQFF. Written as DNA, the CDR3 is TGTGCCAGCAGCTTAAGTTCCCAATGGAGTTCCTACAATGAGCAGTTCTTC. The rearrangement joins TRBV11-2 to TRBJ2-1; no reliable D call. The V end lost 2 bases, the J end lost 1 base, and 15 bases lay between the germline ends. The germline CDR1 and CDR2 sequences are SGHAT and FQNNGV. The CDR3 consists of 17 residues. The whole variable domain, remainder taken from reference TRBV11-2 and TRBJ2-1, is EAGVAQSPRYKIIEKRQSVAFWCNPISGHATLYWYQQILGQGPKLLIQFQNNGVVDDSQLPKDRFSAERLKGVDSTLKIQPAKLEDSAVYLCASSLSSQWSSYNEQFFGPGTRLTVL.

This clone has only a few counts. This rearrangement joins TRBV18 to TRBJ2-5, with 10 bases aligning to TRBD1. Germline CDR1 and CDR2: KGHSH and LQKENI. CDR3 length equals 16 residues. Trimming cost V 6 bases and J 1 base; bases outside gene matches: 8. CDR3 coding DNA: TGTGCCAGCTCTCCCGGGACAGGGGCTTCCCAAGAGACCCAGTACTTC. This codes for CASSPGTGASQETQYF.

The DNA of the CDR3 is TGCGCCAGCAGTTCTGGGACAGGAGGCCTTGGAAGCGAGCAGTACTTC. Residues: CASSSGTGGLGSEQYF. The V and J genes are TRBV5-1 and TRBJ2-7; 8 bases line up with TRBD1. The germline V gene encodes CDR1 SGHRS and CDR2 YFSETQ. The V and J ends lost 5 bases and 6 bases, in that order; junction bases with no gene match: 16. The CDR3 has 16 amino acids.

The chain links TRBV7-9 to TRBJ1-1; the D is unclear. CDR1 and CDR2 (germline): SEHNR, FQNEAQ (reference sequence). Trimming took 8 bases from V and 1 from J, leaving 20 bases between them. There are 16 residues in the CDR3. The CDR3 sequence is CASALGTPTRNTEAFF. The CDR3 bases are TGTGCCAGCGCCCTGGGAACACCAACCCGGAACACTGAAGCTTTCTTT.

The DNA for the CDR3 is TGCGCCAGCAACCCATCGGGGAGCTCCTACGAGCAGTACTTC. Protein sequence: CASNPSGSSYEQYF. J is TRBJ2-7 and V is TRBV10-2, with a possible D match to TRBD2 (5 bases). The CDR3 runs to 14 residues. Deletions cut 7 bases from V and 0 bases from J, with 13 bases between. Germline assignment: CDR1 WSHSY and CDR2 SAAADI.

The chain couples TRBV7-2 to TRBJ2-1; TRBD2 matches at 9 bases. CDR1 and CDR2 from the germline V gene are SGHTA and FQGNSA. The junction had 7 bases not matched to a gene; V was cut back by 1 base and J by 9 bases. The CDR3 has 15 residues. The CDR3: CASSLGLAGSGEQFF. CDR3 nucleotides: TGTGCCAGCAGCTTAGGTCTAGCGGGATCGGGTGAGCAGTTCTTC.